The 14 T cell receptor beta chains given below trace back to one sample, sequenced in a study of tumor-infiltrating lymphocytes in localized non-small cell lung cancer. The table came from immunoSEQ multiplex PCR; TCRdb's copy has only in-frame clones and leaves some out. The repertoire includes around 9,600 clones, about 78% of them detected once, and approximately 9% sits in the top ten. The sequencing input was lung tumor tissue. The source of these receptors is a human donor with non-small cell lung cancer.

This clone was detected only once. The chain recombines TRBV7-9 with TRBJ1-5, with a tentative D call TRBD1 (6 bases). Deletions cut 5 bases from V and 7 bases from J, with 9 bases between. The germline V gene encodes CDR1 SEHNR and CDR2 FQNEAQ (reference sequence). The CDR3 is 12 amino acids. CDR3 bases: TGTGCCAGCAGCACAGGGTCCCAGCCCCAGCATTTT. Translating it yields CASSTGSQPQHF. The variable domain in full, completed from reference TRBV7-9 and TRBJ1-5, reads DTGVSQNPRHKITKRGQNVTFRCDPISEHNRLYWYRQTLGQGPEFLTYFQNEAQLEKSRLLSDRFSAERPKGSFSTLEIQRTEQGDSAMYLCASSTGSQPQHFGDGTRLSIL.

This clone has a single count. This rearrangement joins TRBV19 to TRBJ1-5; D unresolved. The ends were cut back, 6 bases at V and 0 bases at J, with 15 bases in the middle. From germline, CDR1 is LNHDA and CDR2 SQIVND (reference sequence). This CDR3 has 16 residues. The CDR3 here is CASSRPGPYSNQPQHF. In DNA form, the CDR3 reads TGTGCCAGTAGCAGACCGGGTCCTTATAGCAATCAGCCCCAGCATTTT.

This clone has more than one count but fewer than ten. The rearrangement joins TRBV9 to TRBJ2-4; D might be TRBD2 (5 bases). The ends were cut back, 2 bases at V and 6 bases at J, with 12 bases in the middle. The CDR3 has 14 amino acids. Germline V lookup: CDR1 SGDLS, CDR2 YYNGEE. In DNA, the CDR3 is TGTGCCAGCAGCGTCGGGATAGGAGGAAACATTCAGTACTTC. Translating gives CASSVGIGGNIQYF. The full variable domain, in which reference TRBV9 and TRBJ2-4 provide the parts outside the CDR3, is DSGVTQTPKHLITATGQRVTLRCSPRSGDLSVYWYQQSLDQGLQFLIQYYNGEERAKGNILERFSAQQFPDLHSELNLSSLELGDSALYFCASSVGIGGNIQYFGAGTRLSVL.

The genes are TRBV7-8 and TRBJ2-7, with D maybe TRBD1 (6 bases). From germline, CDR1 is SGHVS and CDR2 FQNEAQ. This CDR3 spans 13 amino acids. The V end was cut by 0 bases, the J end by 6 bases, with 9 bases between. The CDR3 is CASSLAPGAEQYF. In DNA form, the CDR3 reads TGTGCCAGCAGCTTAGCGCCAGGGGCCGAGCAGTACTTC.

This rearrangement joins TRBV7-6 to TRBJ2-5; D ambiguous. CDR3 size: 15 residues. Trimming removed 1 base from V and 5 bases from J, with 14 bases in between. The germline CDR1 and CDR2 sequences are SGHVS and FNYEAQ. CDR3 DNA sequence: TGTGCCAGCAGCTTAGAAGGGTTGCGTTATGAGACCCAGTACTTC. Protein product: CASSLEGLRYETQYF.

The chain couples TRBV6-5 to TRBJ1-6, with D possibly matching TRBD1 (5 bases). This CDR3 comprises 16 residues. The V gene's germline CDR1 is MNHEY and CDR2 SVGAGI. Deletions cut 0 bases from V and 7 bases from J, with 13 bases between. The CDR3 nucleotides read TGTGCCAGCAGTTACTCCGGGGGACCGTTCAATTCACCCCTCCACTTT. Residues: CASSYSGGPFNSPLHF.

To note about this clone: A much bigger clone sits one base away, suggesting this may be a read error. The J gene is TRBJ2-3, the V gene TRBV9; D is unclear. Per germline, CDR1 SGDLS and CDR2 YYNGEE. CDR3 length: 11 amino acids. Trimming stripped 4 bases from V and 2 bases from J, with 2 bases between. The DNA of the CDR3 is TGTGCCAGCAGCTTCACAGATACGCAGTATTTT. It codes for CASSFTDTQYF.

The V and J genes are TRBV6-6 and TRBJ1-2; D not certain. This CDR3 is built from 14 residues. Per germline, CDR1 MNHNY and CDR2 SVGAGI (reference sequence). Trimming stripped 1 base from V and 6 bases from J, with 12 bases between. The CDR3 reads CASSYWQNNDGYTF. CDR3 coding DNA: TGTGCCAGCAGTTACTGGCAAAACAACGATGGCTACACCTTC.

The chain links TRBV4-2 to TRBJ1-6; D is possibly TRBD1 (5 bases). In germline, CDR1 is LGHNA, CDR2 YNFKEQ. V lost 2 bases, J lost 7 bases, and 12 bases lay in between. This CDR3 contains 15 residues. This CDR3 is CASSQPDSSNSPLHF. The CDR3 bases are TGTGCCAGCAGCCAACCAGACAGCTCAAATTCACCCCTCCACTTT.

The chain employs TRBV13 and TRBJ1-2; D gene ambiguous. V was shortened by 5 bases and J by 2 bases, with 9 bases between the two germline ends. The germline V gene has CDR1 PRHDT and CDR2 FYEKMQ (reference sequence). The CDR3 runs to 13 residues. In DNA form, the CDR3 reads TGTGCCAGCAGCCCGAGAATGAACTATGGCTACACCTTC. This codes for CASSPRMNYGYTF.

V usage is TRBV7-2 and J usage is TRBJ2-7; D possibly corresponds to TRBD1 (5 bases). V was clipped by 1 base and J by 3 bases, with 19 bases between them. CDR1 is SGHTA, CDR2 FQGNSA, per germline. The CDR3 has 17 residues. CDR3 sequence: CASSLGGVGRIGYEQYF. CDR3 nucleotide sequence: TGTGCCAGCAGCTTAGGGGGCGTGGGGCGGATTGGCTACGAGCAGTACTTC.

This clone was seen more than once but under ten times. The chain links TRBV30 to TRBJ1-3; 8 bases are shared with TRBD1. Germline CDR1 GTSNPN, CDR2 SVGIG (reference sequence). The CDR3 totals 16 residues. After removal of 3 bases from V and 0 bases from J, the junction contained 7 bases not matched to a gene. The CDR3 region has the DNA TGTGCCTGGAGCATAGGGACAGGACTCTCTGGAAACACCATATATTTT. This gives the protein CAWSIGTGLSGNTIYF.

On this clone itself: This likely traces to a read error, being one base from a far larger clone. In the same sample, other DNA sequences code for this CDR3. The J gene is TRBJ2-5, the V gene TRBV5-1, with 7 bases fitting TRBD2. The CDR3 covers 15 residues. The germline V gene encodes CDR1 SGHRS and CDR2 YFSETQ. Germline trimming cut 3 bases from V and 4 bases from J; bases unmatched to any gene: 9. The CDR3 region has the DNA TGCGCCAGCAGCTCGGACGGGGGGTCAGGAGAGACCCAGTACTTC. Its translation is CASSSDGGSGETQYF.

The CDR3 bases are TGTGCCAGCAGCTTGGCCTTCGATATTCCCCATTTT. This gives the protein CASSLAFDIPHF. The chain couples TRBV5-5 to TRBJ1-5; D is uncertain. The CDR3 length is 12 residues. V was trimmed by 0 bases and J by 16 bases, leaving 14 bases between them. Germline values: CDR1 SGHKS, CDR2 YYEKEE (reference sequence).